This section outlines one TCR beta chain sequence together with its context. Its antigen specificity is not known. The sample holds no much larger clone one base away, and base qualities are not on file. Libraries came from 5' RACE. The sequencer was an Illumina HiSeq 2500. The second PCR ran for roughly 7 to 12 cycles and used a J-beta primer mix along with a sample-barcoded 5' primer. A unique molecular identifier was introduced onto each TCR beta cDNA molecule by a template-switch 5' adaptor carrying 12 random nucleotides. Each sample yielded at least 3 million CDR3-containing paired-end reads. The Mint cDNA synthesis kit, primed by a TRBC-specific oligonucleotide, was used to synthesize first-strand cDNA from all RNA. Following uracil-DNA glycosylase treatment, all cDNA underwent a first 18-cycle PCR with the universal primers M1SS and BC2_uni_R. On the authors' methods: For normalization, 1 million high-quality reads were randomly selected from each sample, with every read carrying a distinct molecular identifier. Reads with shared molecular identifiers were discarded instead of being binned into consensus sequences. MiTCR, run with a Q25 quality threshold and the strictest error-elimination algorithm, handled CDR3 identification, clonotype clustering and error correction. A nonparametric unseen species model with Euler transformation was used to estimate lower-bound total TCR beta diversity. The public reads were quality trimmed at Q25 with fastp and then assembled into clones with MiXCR by TCRdb, keeping productive beta chains. Every entry covers one CDR3 protein and lists the most common genes and DNA from its rows. None of the V and J calls come from the authors' own analysis; TCRdb made them. The sample data list approximately 900,000 distinct CDR3 sequences, and 40% to 60% of these were observed just once. The ten largest clonotypes hold 13% of the sample.

V drops 1 base and J drops 0 bases, leaving 14 bases in between. Reading the germline V gene (reference sequence) gives CDR1 MNHEY and CDR2 SMNVEV. The cysteine opens and the phenylalanine closes a CDR3 of 17 amino acids. The only DNA kept is the CDR3, 51 bases in frame from the first base. This entry is derived from a study of blood T cells in healthy people across ages (dated by TCRdb to between 2015 and 2016). At the level of the whole study: In model experiments, template switching captured about one uniquely barcoded TCR beta cDNA molecule for every two T cells. Using the same blood draw, the study looked at two additional independent replicas of 1 million unique cDNA reads for two donors, one aged 18 to 30 and the other aged 80 or older. Age-related changes in TCR beta repertoire diversity were measured in the study by deep sequencing normalized with unique cDNA molecular identifiers. The donors were divided into four age groups: young (average roughly 15 years), middle-aged (around 41), aged (about 62) and long-lived (roughly 82). Donors of different ages were randomly distributed across sequencing lanes to avoid experimental bias.

Results the study describes overall, beyond this receptor: A strong correlation was found between observed TCR beta diversity and the percentage of naive T cells measured by flow cytometry. Estimates of total diversity based on one million sequenced T cells were regarded as lower bounds and as underestimates. Donor CMV infection status was unknown, potentially confounding age-related changes in expanded clonotypes. As age increased, observed TCR beta diversity per million T cells dropped in a roughly linear way, and a significant reduction was already evident by age about 40. The long-lived group showed more naive CD4+ T cells, fewer expanded clones and increased TCR diversity than the aged group, suggesting age selection. Conclusive comparison of naive and antigen-experienced compartments was prevented by the profiling of bulk unsorted PBMCs.

The donors were a few dozen Caucasian individuals from Russia, aged about 6 to 100 years, who were systemically healthy. Approximately 10 milliliters of peripheral blood were collected from each donor into EDTA-treated Vacutainer tubes. Ficoll-Paque density-gradient centrifugation was used to isolate PBMCs, with at least 6.5 million per sample. Trizol reagent was used to extract total RNA from PBMCs, with at least 6 micrograms per sample. For every donor, an aliquot of PBMCs went through flow cytometry to measure the percentages of naive CD45RAhigh/CD27high T cells. The sample was blood. This TCR was sampled from a man younger than 40 in good health. The chain couples TRBV27 to TRBJ2-3; a tentative D call is TRBD1 (6 bases match). The CDR3 reads CASSLYSRDTSTDTQYF. The base sequence is TGTGCCAGCAGTTTATACTCCCGGGACACCAGCACAGATACGCAGTATTTT.